One T cell receptor beta chain is described in this entry. Its antigen is not known. Per germline, CDR1 MNHEY and CDR2 SVGEGT. Trimming cost V 5 bases and J 7 bases, with 18 bases left between them. The CDR3 loop spans 14 amino acids. This sample was included in a study of T cell responses to AZD1222 COVID-19 vaccine. Broader study findings: CD4 TCRs covered the whole spike, strongest at regions 160-218 and 743-854. A reported finding is that nearly half of spike-specific TCRs target unmutated variant regions.

Generated by immunoSEQ multiplex PCR, the TCRdb table keeps only in-frame clones and is missing some. Of more than 250,000 clones in the sample, about 92% were seen once. Sequencing was performed on peripheral blood, taken on day 0 of AZD1222 vaccination. This receptor was obtained from an adult in good health. The J gene is TRBJ2-7, the V gene TRBV6-2 or TRBV6-3; D might be TRBD2 (5 bases). CDR3 DNA sequence: TGTGCCAGCAGTCCCATTCACACTCCGGGGGAGCAGTACTTC. The encoded protein is CASSPIHTPGEQYF.